This T cell receptor beta chain was retrieved from a study of blood T cell repertoires in COVID-19. Study at large: The cDNA or gDNA used as material had been derived from T cells, B-cell-depleted T cells, or PBMCs.

Original handling: Amplification with reference gene primers provided the estimates of nucleated cell counts. Data came from immunoSEQ multiplex PCR; TCRdb stores just in-frame clones and leaves some out. That table is the source of V, J and clone size, and D and trimming were worked out from the DNA. The sample consists of roughly 250,000 clones, roughly four fifths of them appearing once. This TCR derives from a woman aged 50 to 65 with acute or convalescent COVID-19. The sequencing sample was made of peripheral blood.

Here the CDR3 DNA reads TGTGCCAGCATGTGGGAGGGAAGCACAGATACGCAGTATTTT. Residues: CASMWEGSTDTQYF. The rearrangement links TRBV6-5 to TRBJ2-3, with 7 bases matching TRBD2. The trim removed 7 bases at V and 0 bases at J, leaving 4 bases unmatched. Germline V gives CDR1 MNHEY, CDR2 SVGAGI. The CDR3 loop spans 14 amino acids.